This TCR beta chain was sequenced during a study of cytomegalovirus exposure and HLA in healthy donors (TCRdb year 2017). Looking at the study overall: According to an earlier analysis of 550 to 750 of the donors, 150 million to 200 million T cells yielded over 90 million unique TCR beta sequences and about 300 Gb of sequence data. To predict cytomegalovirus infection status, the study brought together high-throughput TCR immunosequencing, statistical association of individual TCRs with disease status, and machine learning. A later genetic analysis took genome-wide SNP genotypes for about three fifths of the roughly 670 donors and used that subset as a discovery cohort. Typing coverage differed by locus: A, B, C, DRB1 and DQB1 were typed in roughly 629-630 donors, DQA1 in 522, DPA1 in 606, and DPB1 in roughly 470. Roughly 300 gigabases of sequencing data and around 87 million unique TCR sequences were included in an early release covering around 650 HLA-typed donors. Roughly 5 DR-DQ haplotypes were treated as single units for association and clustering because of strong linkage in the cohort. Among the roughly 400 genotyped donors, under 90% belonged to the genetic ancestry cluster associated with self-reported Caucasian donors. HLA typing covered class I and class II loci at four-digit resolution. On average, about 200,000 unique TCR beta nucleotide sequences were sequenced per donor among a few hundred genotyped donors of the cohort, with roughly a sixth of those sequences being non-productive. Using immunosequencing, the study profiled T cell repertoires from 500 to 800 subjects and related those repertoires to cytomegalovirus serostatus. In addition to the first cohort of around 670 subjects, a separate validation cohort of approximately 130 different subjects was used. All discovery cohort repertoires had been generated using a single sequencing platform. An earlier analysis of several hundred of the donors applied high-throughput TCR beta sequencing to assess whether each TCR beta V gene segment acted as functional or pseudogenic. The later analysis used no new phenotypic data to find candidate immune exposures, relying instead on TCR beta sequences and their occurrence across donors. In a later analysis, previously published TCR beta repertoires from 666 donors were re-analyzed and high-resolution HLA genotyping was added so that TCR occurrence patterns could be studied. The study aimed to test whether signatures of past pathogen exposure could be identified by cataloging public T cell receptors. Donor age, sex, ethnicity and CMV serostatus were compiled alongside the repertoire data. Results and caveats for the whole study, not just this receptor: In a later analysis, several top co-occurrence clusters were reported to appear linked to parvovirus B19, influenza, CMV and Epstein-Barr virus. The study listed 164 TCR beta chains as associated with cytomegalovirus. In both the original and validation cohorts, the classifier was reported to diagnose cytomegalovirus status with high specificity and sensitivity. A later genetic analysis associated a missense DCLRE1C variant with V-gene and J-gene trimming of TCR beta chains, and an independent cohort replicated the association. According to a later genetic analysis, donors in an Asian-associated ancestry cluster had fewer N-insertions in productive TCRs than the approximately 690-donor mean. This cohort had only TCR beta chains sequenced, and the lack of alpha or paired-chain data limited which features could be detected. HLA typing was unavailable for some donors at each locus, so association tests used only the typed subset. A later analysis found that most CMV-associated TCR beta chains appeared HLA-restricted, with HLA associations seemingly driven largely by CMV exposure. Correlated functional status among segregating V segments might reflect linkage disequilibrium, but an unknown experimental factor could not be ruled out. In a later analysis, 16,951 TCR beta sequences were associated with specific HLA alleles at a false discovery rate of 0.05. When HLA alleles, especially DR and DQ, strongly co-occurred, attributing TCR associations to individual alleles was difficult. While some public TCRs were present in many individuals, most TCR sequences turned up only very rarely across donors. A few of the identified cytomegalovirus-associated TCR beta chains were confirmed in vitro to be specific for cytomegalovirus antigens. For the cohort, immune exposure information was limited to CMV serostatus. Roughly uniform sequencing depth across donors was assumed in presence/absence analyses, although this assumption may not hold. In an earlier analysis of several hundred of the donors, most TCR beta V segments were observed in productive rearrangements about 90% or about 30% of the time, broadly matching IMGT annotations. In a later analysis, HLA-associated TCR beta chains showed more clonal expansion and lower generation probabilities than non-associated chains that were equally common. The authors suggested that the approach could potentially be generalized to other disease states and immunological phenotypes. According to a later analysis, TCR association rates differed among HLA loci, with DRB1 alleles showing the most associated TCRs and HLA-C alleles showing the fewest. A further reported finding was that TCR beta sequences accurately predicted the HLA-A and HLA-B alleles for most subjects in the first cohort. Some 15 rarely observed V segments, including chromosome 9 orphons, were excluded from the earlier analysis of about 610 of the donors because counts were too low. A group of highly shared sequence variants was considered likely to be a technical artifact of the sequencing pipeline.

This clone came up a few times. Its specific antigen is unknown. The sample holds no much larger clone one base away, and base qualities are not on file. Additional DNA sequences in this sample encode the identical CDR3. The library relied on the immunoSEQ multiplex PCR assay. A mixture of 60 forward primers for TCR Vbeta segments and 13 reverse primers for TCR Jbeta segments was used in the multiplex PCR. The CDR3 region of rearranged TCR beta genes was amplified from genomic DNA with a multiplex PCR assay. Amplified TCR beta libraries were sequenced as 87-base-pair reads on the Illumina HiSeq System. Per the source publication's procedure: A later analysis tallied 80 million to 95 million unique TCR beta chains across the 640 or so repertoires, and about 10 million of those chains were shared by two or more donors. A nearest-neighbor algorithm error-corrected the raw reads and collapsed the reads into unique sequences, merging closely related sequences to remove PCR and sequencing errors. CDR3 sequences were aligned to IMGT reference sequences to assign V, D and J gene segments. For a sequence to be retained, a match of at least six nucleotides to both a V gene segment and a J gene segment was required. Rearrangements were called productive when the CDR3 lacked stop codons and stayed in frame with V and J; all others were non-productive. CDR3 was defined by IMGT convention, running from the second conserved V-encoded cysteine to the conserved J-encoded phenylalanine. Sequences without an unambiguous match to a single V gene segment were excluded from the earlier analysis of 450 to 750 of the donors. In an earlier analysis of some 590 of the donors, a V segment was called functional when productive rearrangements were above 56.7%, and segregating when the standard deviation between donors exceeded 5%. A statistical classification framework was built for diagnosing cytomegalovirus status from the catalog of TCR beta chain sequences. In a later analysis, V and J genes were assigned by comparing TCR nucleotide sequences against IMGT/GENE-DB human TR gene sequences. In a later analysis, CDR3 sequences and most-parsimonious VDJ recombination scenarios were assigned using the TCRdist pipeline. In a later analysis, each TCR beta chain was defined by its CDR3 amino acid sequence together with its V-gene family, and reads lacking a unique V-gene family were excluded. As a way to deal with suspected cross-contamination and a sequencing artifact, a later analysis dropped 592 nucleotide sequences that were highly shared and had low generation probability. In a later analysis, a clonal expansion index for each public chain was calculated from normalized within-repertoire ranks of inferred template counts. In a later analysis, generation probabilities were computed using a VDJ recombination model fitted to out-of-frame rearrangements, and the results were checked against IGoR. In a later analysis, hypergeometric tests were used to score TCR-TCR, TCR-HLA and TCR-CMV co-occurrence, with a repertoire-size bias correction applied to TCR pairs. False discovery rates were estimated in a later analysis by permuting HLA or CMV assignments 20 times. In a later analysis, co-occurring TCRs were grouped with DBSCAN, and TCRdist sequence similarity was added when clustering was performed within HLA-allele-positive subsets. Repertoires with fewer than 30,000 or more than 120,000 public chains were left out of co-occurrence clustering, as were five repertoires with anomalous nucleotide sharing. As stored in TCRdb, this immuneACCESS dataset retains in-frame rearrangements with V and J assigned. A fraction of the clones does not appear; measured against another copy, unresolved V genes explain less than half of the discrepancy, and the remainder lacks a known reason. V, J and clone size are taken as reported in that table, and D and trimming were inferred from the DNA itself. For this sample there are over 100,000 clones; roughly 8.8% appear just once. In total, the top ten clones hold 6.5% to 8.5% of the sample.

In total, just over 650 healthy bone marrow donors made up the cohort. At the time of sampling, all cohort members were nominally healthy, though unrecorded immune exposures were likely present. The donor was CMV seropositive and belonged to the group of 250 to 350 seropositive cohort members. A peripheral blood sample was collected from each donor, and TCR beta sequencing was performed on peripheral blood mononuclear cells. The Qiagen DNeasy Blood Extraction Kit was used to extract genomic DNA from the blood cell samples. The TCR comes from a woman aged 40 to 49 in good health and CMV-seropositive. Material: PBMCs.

The DNA sequence is given as TGTGCCAGTAGTATCAGACAGGGTTCCTACGAGCAGTACTTC. Protein translation: CASSIRQGSYEQYF. The V and J segments used are TRBV19 and TRBJ2-7; TRBD1 agrees with 7 junctional bases. Including the terminal cysteine and phenylalanine, the CDR3 comprises 14 residues. Just the 42-base CDR3 DNA is kept, in frame starting at base 1. CDR1 and CDR2 were assigned from the germline V gene (reference sequence) as LNHDA and SQIVND. The V end gives up 3 bases and the J end 1 base, leaving 3 bases in the junction not matched to a gene.